This T cell receptor beta chain was found in a study of blood T cells in healthy people across ages. Study-wide results and limits: Across the age range, TCR beta diversity per million T cells fell in a roughly linear way.

Per the germline V gene, CDR1 is MNHNS and CDR2 is SASEGT. V lost 4 bases, J lost 8 bases, and 8 bases stayed unmatched. The CDR3 loop spans 15 amino acids. Alongside a J-beta primer mix, a sample-barcoded 5' primer served in a second PCR lasting roughly 6 to 12 cycles. TCRdb re-analysed the 5' RACE reads in MiXCR, keeping a single row per CDR3 protein. The sample holds more than 700,000 distinct CDR3 sequences; roughly 50% are singletons and the top ten take roughly 37%. This clonotype turned up a few times. No antigen is known for it. The chain recombines TRBV6-1 with TRBJ1-4, with TRBD1 matching 9 bases. The receptor's source is an older man in good health. Material for sequencing was blood. The DNA of the CDR3 is TGTGCCAGCAGTGGGACCGGGACAGGGAGGGAAAAACTGTTTTTT. Translation gives CASSGTGTGREKLFF.